This is a list of T cell receptor beta chains from one sample in a study of patients and donors after allogeneic stem cell transplantation. TCRdb reprocessed the RT-PCR reads via MiXCR and lists one record per CDR3 protein. The data show over 350,000 distinct CDR3 sequences, with roughly 16% seen just once and 6% to 8% held by the top ten. Material for sequencing was blood, either unsorted or a sorted T cell fraction (not recorded which). The source of these receptors is a human donor who was either an allogeneic HSCT recipient or a stem cell or donor lymphocyte infusion donor (not recorded which). It is not recorded whose cells these are; they may come from a transplant donor. CDR3s include the opening cysteine and the closing phenylalanine or tryptophan. D genes are given only for firm matches.

d_gene: NA; j_gene: TRBJ2-1; v_gene: TRBV6-2/TRBV6-3; CDR3aa: CASSRASLQFF
d_gene: NA; j_gene: TRBJ1-1; v_gene: TRBV29-1; CDR3aa: CSVDTLARTTEAFF
d_gene: NA; j_gene: TRBJ2-7; v_gene: TRBV13; CDR3aa: CASREFDRYEQYF
d_gene: NA; j_gene: TRBJ2-5; v_gene: TRBV5-1; CDR3aa: CASSLAGRGTETQYF
d_gene: NA; j_gene: TRBJ2-5; v_gene: TRBV11-2; CDR3aa: CASSLGGSTQETQYF
d_gene: TRBD2; j_gene: TRBJ2-7; v_gene: TRBV4-1; CDR3aa: CASSLRSVAGAGYEQYF
d_gene: TRBD2; j_gene: TRBJ2-1; v_gene: TRBV14; CDR3aa: CASSPPGISGFGPYNEQFF
d_gene: NA; j_gene: TRBJ1-1; v_gene: TRBV20-1; CDR3aa: CSASQSTGSNTEAFF
d_gene: TRBD1; j_gene: TRBJ2-7; v_gene: TRBV7-9; CDR3aa: CASSFPRDRGQQYF
d_gene: NA; j_gene: TRBJ2-7; v_gene: TRBV2; CDR3aa: CASGTGVSYEQYF
d_gene: NA; j_gene: TRBJ2-1; v_gene: TRBV15; CDR3aa: CATSRPLPGEQFF
d_gene: NA; j_gene: TRBJ1-1; v_gene: TRBV7-2; CDR3aa: CASSLPRGKGLNTEAFF
d_gene: NA; j_gene: TRBJ1-2; v_gene: TRBV9; CDR3aa: CASSLDRTLNYGYTF
d_gene: NA; j_gene: TRBJ1-1; v_gene: TRBV9; CDR3aa: CASSSRQRGTEAFF
d_gene: NA; j_gene: TRBJ2-3; v_gene: TRBV24-1; CDR3aa: CATHPGTSTDTQYF